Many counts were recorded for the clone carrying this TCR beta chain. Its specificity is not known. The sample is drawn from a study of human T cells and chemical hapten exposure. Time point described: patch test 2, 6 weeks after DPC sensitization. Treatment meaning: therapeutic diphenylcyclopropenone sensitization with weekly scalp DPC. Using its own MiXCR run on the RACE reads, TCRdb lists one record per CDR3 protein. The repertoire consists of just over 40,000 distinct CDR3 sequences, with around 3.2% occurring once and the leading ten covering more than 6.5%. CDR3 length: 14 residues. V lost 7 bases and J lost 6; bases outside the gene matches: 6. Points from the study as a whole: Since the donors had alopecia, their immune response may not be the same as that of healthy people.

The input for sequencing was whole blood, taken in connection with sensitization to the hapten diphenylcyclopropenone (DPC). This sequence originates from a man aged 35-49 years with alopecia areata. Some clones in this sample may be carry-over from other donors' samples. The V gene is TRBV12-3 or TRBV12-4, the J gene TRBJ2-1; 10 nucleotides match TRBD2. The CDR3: CASTAGGVVNEQFF. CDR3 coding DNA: TGTGCCAGCACAGCGGGAGGGGTAGTCAATGAGCAGTTCTTC.